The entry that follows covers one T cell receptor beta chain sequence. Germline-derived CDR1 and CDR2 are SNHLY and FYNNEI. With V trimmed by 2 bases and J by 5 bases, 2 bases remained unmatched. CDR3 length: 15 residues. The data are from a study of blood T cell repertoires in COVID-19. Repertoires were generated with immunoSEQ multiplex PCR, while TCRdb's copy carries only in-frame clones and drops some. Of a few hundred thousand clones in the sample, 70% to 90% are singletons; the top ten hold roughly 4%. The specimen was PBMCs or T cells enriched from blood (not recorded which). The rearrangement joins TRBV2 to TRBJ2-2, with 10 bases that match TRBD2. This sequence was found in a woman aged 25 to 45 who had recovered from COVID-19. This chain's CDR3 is CASSEWTSGTGELFF. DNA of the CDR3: TGTGCCAGCAGTGAATGGACTAGCGGAACCGGGGAGCTGTTTTTT. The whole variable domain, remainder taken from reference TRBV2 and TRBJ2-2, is EPEVTQTPSHQVTQMGQEVILRCVPISNHLYFYWYRQILGQKVEFLVSFYNNEISEKSEIFDDQFSVERPDGSNFTLKIRSTKLEDSAMYFCASSEWTSGTGELFFGEGSRLTVL.